The rows below give T cell receptor beta chains drawn from one sample of a study of beta chain features in type 1 diabetes. TCRdb keeps only in-frame clones here, not all; method: immunoSEQ multiplex PCR. The data hold some 900,000 clones, with roughly a sixth observed a single time. Material: naive CD4+ T cells from blood. All receptors derive from a woman aged 18-29 years in good health. Both conserved end residues are part of each CDR3. The order of the fields is clone size, J gene, D gene, V gene, CDR3 DNA, CDR3 protein. The D gene is left open where the match is weak. Size is omitted from some rows. Given values are once, few, many or a class for expanded clones.

clone_size: few
j_call: TRBJ2-5
d_call: TRBD1
v_call: TRBV7-9
cdr3_nt: TGTGCCAGCAGCTTAACTCCGGGACAGGGGGAAGAGACCCAGTACTTC
cdr3_aa: CASSLTPGQGEETQYF

clone_size: few
j_call: TRBJ2-1
d_call: TRBD1
v_call: TRBV28
cdr3_nt: TGTGCCAGCAGTTTATGGGCAGGGGGCCTTGAGCAGTTCTTC
cdr3_aa: CASSLWAGGLEQFF

clone_size: many
j_call: TRBJ2-1
d_call: .
v_call: TRBV10-3
cdr3_nt: TGTGCCATCAGTGAGTCGGGCTACATGGCTTACAATGAGCAGTTCTTC
cdr3_aa: CAISESGYMAYNEQFF

clone_size: .
j_call: TRBJ2-1
d_call: .
v_call: TRBV7-2
cdr3_nt: TGTGCCAGCAGCCCTACCTACAATGAGCAGTTCTTC
cdr3_aa: CASSPTYNEQFF

clone_size: few
j_call: TRBJ2-4
d_call: .
v_call: TRBV7-2
cdr3_nt: TGTGCCAGCAGCTTAGAGGGGGGTCTAGCCAAAAACATTCAGTACTTC
cdr3_aa: CASSLEGGLAKNIQYF

clone_size: few
j_call: TRBJ2-3
d_call: TRBD2
v_call: TRBV7-2
cdr3_nt: TGTGCCAGCAGCTTAGGGCTAGCGGGAGGTAGCACAGATACGCAGTATTTT
cdr3_aa: CASSLGLAGGSTDTQYF

clone_size: many
j_call: TRBJ2-5
d_call: .
v_call: TRBV23-1
cdr3_nt: TGCGCCAGCAGTCACGTAGGGGTTGGGACCCAGTACTTC
cdr3_aa: CASSHVGVGTQYF

clone_size: .
j_call: TRBJ2-3
d_call: .
v_call: TRBV7-2
cdr3_nt: TGTGCCAGCAGCTCGTTAACAGATACGCAGTATTTT
cdr3_aa: CASSSLTDTQYF

clone_size: .
j_call: TRBJ1-4
d_call: .
v_call: TRBV6-1
cdr3_nt: TGTGCCAGCAGTGTAGCCCCGGCGGGTGAAAAACTGTTTTTT
cdr3_aa: CASSVAPAGEKLFF

clone_size: .
j_call: TRBJ1-5
d_call: .
v_call: TRBV28
cdr3_nt: TGTGCCAGCAGCCGGCCCAATCAGCCCCAGCATTTT
cdr3_aa: CASSRPNQPQHF

clone_size: few
j_call: TRBJ1-4
d_call: .
v_call: TRBV14
cdr3_nt: TGTGCCAGCAGCCCAATGGAAGGAGGGGCGCGGGAAAAACTGTTTTTT
cdr3_aa: CASSPMEGGAREKLFF

clone_size: .
j_call: TRBJ2-7
d_call: .
v_call: TRBV7-9
cdr3_nt: TGTGCCAGCAGCGTAGGGGGGAGCTCCTACGAGCAGTACTTC
cdr3_aa: CASSVGGSSYEQYF

clone_size: few
j_call: TRBJ2-1
d_call: TRBD2
v_call: TRBV9
cdr3_nt: TGTGCCAGCAGCGTAGTTTCGGGCGGGAGCCATGAGCAGTTCTTC
cdr3_aa: CASSVVSGGSHEQFF

clone_size: few
j_call: TRBJ1-1
d_call: .
v_call: TRBV28
cdr3_nt: TGTGCCAGCAGTTTAGGGGGCAGCGCGAACACTGAAGCTTTCTTT
cdr3_aa: CASSLGGSANTEAFF

clone_size: .
j_call: TRBJ2-3
d_call: .
v_call: TRBV5-4
cdr3_nt: TGTGCCAGCAGCCAGGCGGGACTGGTTACAGATACGCAGTATTTT
cdr3_aa: CASSQAGLVTDTQYF

clone_size: .
j_call: TRBJ1-1
d_call: .
v_call: TRBV18
cdr3_nt: TGTGCCAGCGTAAACCAGGTGTCCCCCCCCAGGCATAACACTGAAGCTTTCTTT
cdr3_aa: CASVNQVSPPRHNTEAFF

clone_size: few
j_call: TRBJ2-7
d_call: .
v_call: TRBV5-4
cdr3_nt: TGTGCCAGCAGCTTGGAGTGGGGGGGAAAAGGACAGGGTAGTCCCTACGAGCAGTACTTC
cdr3_aa: CASSLEWGGKGQGSPYEQYF

clone_size: few
j_call: TRBJ1-2
d_call: .
v_call: TRBV10-3
cdr3_nt: TGTGCCATCAGTGATGAAAAGGACTATGGCTACACCTTC
cdr3_aa: CAISDEKDYGYTF

clone_size: .
j_call: TRBJ1-2
d_call: TRBD1
v_call: TRBV6-1
cdr3_nt: TGTGCCAGCAGTGCCTTCCAGGGGGAGGCAGCTAACTATGGCTACACCTTC
cdr3_aa: CASSAFQGEAANYGYTF

clone_size: .
j_call: TRBJ2-5
d_call: .
v_call: TRBV18
cdr3_nt: TGTGCCAGCTCACCACGGTCGGGGGAAGAGACCCAGTACTTC
cdr3_aa: CASSPRSGEETQYF